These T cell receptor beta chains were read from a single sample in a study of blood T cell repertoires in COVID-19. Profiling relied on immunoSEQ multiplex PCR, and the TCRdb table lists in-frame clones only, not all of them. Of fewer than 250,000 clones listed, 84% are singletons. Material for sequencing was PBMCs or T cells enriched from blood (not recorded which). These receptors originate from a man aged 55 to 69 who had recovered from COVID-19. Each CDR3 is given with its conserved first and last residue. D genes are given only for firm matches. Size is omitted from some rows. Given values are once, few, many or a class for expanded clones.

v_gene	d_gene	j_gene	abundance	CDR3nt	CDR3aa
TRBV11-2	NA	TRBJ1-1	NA	TGTGCCAGCAGCTTAGATCCACATCTCACTGAAGCTTTCTTT	CASSLDPHLTEAFF
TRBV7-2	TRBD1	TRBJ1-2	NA	TGTGCCAGCAGCCCCCGGGACAGGGGGGACGGCTACACCTTC	CASSPRDRGDGYTF
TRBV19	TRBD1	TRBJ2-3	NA	TGTGCCAGTAGCCCAACCCCGGGACAGGGTTGGGCAGATACGCAGTATTTT	CASSPTPGQGWADTQYF
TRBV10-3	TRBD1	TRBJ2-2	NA	TGTGCCATCAGAGCCCGTGAGGGACAGGGTCAGGGAAGGACCGGGGAGCTGTTTTTT	CAIRAREGQGQGRTGELFF
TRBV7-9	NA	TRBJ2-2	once	TGTGCCAGCAGCTTGAGACAGGGAGGTTCCGGGGAGCTGTTTTTT	CASSLRQGGSGELFF
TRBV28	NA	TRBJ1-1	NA	TGTGCCAGCAGGCGGCAGGGCCCCACTGAAGCTTTCTTT	CASRRQGPTEAFF
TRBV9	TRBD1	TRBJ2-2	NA	TGTGCCAGCAGCGCGGGACAGGGAAGGAACACCGGGGAGCTGTTTTTT	CASSAGQGRNTGELFF
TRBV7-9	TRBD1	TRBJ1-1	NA	TGTGCCAGCAGCTCCCGACAGGGAGTGAACACTGAAGCTTTCTTT	CASSSRQGVNTEAFF
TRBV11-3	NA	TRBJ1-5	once	TGTGCCAGCAGCCTGTATAGCAATCAGCCCCAGCATTTT	CASSLYSNQPQHF
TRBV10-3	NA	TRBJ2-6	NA	TGTGCCATCAGCTTAAACAGGGCTGGGGCCAACGTCCTGACTTTC	CAISLNRAGANVLTF
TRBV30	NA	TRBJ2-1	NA	TGTGCCTGGAGTGGAGGGCTAGCGACCCACAATGAGCAGTTCTTC	CAWSGGLATHNEQFF
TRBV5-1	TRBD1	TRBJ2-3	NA	TGCGCCAGCAGCTTGGAGGGACAGGACGCAGATACGCAGTATTTT	CASSLEGQDADTQYF
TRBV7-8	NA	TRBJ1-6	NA	TGTGCCAGCAGCCCTCGGACAGACGTTAATTCACCCCTCCACTTT	CASSPRTDVNSPLHF
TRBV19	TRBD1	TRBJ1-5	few	TGTGCCAGTAGTATAGGAACAGGGGGCAGACAGCCCCAGCATTTT	CASSIGTGGRQPQHF
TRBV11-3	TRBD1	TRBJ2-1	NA	TGTGCCAGCAGCTTCGGACAGGTCTCTGATGAGCAGTTCTTC	CASSFGQVSDEQFF
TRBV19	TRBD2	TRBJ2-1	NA	TGTGCCAGTAGTCCTAGCGGGGCTCCCTACAATGAGCAGTTCTTC	CASSPSGAPYNEQFF
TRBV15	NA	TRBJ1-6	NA	TGTGCCACCAGCAGAGAGGGGGGTAGTTATTCACCCCTCCACTTT	CATSREGGSYSPLHF
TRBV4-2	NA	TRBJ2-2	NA	TGTGCCAGCAGCCAACCTGCCGGGATAACGAACACCGGGGAGCTGTTTTTT	CASSQPAGITNTGELFF
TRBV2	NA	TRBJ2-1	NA	TGTGCCAGCAAGGGGGATGGGAATGAGCAGTTCTTC	CASKGDGNEQFF
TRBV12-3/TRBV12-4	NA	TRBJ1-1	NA	TGTGCCAGCAGTTCGAATATTCGCGCTGAAGCTTTCTTT	CASSSNIRAEAFF
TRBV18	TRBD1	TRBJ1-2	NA	TGTGCCAGCTCAACCACAGGGGAAGGCGACTATGGCTACACCTTC	CASSTTGEGDYGYTF
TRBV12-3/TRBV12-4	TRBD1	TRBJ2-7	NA	TGTGCCAGCATGAGGGACAGCTCCTACGAGCAGTACTTC	CASMRDSSYEQYF
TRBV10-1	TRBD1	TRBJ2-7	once	TGCGCCAGCAGTGAACCGGGACAGGGGCTGCACGAGCAGTACTTC	CASSEPGQGLHEQYF
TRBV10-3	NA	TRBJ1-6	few	TGTGCCATCAGTGAAGGGGGCTATAATTCACCCCTCCACTTT	CAISEGGYNSPLHF
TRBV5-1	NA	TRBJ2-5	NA	TGCGCCAGCAGCTTGGAGGGGTTGGGGGAGACCCAGTACTTC	CASSLEGLGETQYF
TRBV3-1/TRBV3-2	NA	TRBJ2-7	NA	TGTGCCAGCAGCCAAGATGCCCAGGCCTGGAACGAGCAGTACTTC	CASSQDAQAWNEQYF
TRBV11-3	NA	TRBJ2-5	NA	TGTGCCAGCAGCCCGGGGTTCGAGACCCAGTACTTC	CASSPGFETQYF
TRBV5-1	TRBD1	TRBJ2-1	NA	TGCGCCAGCAGCTTCCAAGGACAGGGGGGTTTAAGTGAGCAGTTCTTC	CASSFQGQGGLSEQFF
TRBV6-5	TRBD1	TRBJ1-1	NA	TGTGCCAGCAGTTACTCCTTTGGGACAGGGGTTACTGAAGCTTTCTTT	CASSYSFGTGVTEAFF
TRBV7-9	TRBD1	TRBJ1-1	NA	TGTGCCAGCAGCTCGACAGGGCACTCTGAAGCTTTCTTT	CASSSTGHSEAFF
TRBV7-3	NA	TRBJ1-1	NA	TGTGCCAGCAGCTACACCATGAACACTGAAGCTTTCTTT	CASSYTMNTEAFF
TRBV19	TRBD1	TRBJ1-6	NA	TGTGCCAGTAGTAACCAGGGGGTCGGGTCACCCCTCCACTTT	CASSNQGVGSPLHF
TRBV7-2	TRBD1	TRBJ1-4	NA	TGTGCCAGCAGCTTAGGGGACAGGGGAGCTAATGAAAAACTGTTTTTT	CASSLGDRGANEKLFF
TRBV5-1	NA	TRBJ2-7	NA	TGCGCCAGCAGCATATCCGGGACATCCTACGAGCAGTACTTC	CASSISGTSYEQYF
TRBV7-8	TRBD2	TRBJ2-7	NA	TGTGCCAGCAGCTTAAACCCGACTAGCGGGGGGCCTCATCTACGAGAGCAGTACTTC	CASSLNPTSGGPHLREQYF
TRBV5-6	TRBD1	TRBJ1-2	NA	TGTGCCAGCAGCGGCGGGACAGGGTCCTATGGCTACACCTTC	CASSGGTGSYGYTF
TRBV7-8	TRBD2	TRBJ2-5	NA	TGTGCCAGCAGCCGATACTCTAGCGGGGGGTACCAAGAGACCCAGTACTTC	CASSRYSSGGYQETQYF
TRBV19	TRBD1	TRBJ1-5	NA	TGTGCCAGTAGTATTGCAGACAGGGTAAATCAGCCCCAGCATTTT	CASSIADRVNQPQHF
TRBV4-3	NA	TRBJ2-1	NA	TGCGCCAGCAGCCAGGCGCCGGGACTCCGGTTTGACAATGAGCAGTTCTTC	CASSQAPGLRFDNEQFF
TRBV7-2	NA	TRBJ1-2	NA	TGTGCCAGCAGCTTAGCGAGCGGGGGCTATGGCTACACCTTC	CASSLASGGYGYTF
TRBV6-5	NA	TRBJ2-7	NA	TGTGCCAGCCAAGGCAGGAGGCTCGGCGAGCAGTACTTC	CASQGRRLGEQYF
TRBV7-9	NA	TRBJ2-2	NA	TGTGCCAGCAGCCCAAGGACTGGGAACACCGGGGAGCTGTTTTTT	CASSPRTGNTGELFF
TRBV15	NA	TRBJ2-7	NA	TGTGCCACCAGCAGAGACCCCGGCAGGGGCATTGAGCAGTACTTC	CATSRDPGRGIEQYF
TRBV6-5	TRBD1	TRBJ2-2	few	TGTGCCAGCAGTCGACCGGGACAGGGTGCGGGGGAGCTGTTTTTT	CASSRPGQGAGELFF
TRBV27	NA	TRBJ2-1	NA	TGTGCCAGCAGGCCCGAAAGGGGGGGCTCCTACAATGAGCAGTTCTTC	CASRPERGGSYNEQFF
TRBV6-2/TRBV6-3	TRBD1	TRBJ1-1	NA	TGTGCCAGCAGTAGGACCGGGACAGGCGGCACTGAAGCTTTCTTT	CASSRTGTGGTEAFF
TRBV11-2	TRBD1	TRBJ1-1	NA	TGTGCCAGCAGCTTAGGACAGGGAGCTGAAGCTTTCTTT	CASSLGQGAEAFF
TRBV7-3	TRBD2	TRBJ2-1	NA	TGTGCCAGCAGCTTAAACGGGGGGGAGTTGAATGAGCAGTTCTTC	CASSLNGGELNEQFF
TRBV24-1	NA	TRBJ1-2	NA	TGTGCCACCAGTGATACCCTCGCACAGGGCTACTATGGCTACACCTTC	CATSDTLAQGYYGYTF